Below, one T cell receptor beta chain is given with its context. Its antigen is unknown. The entry originates in a study of monozygotic twins with inflammatory bowel disease. Study outcomes and limitations: IBD patients carried less diverse TCRbeta repertoires (inverse Simpson) than healthy co-twins. Especially where disease activity was present, IBD patients had fewer clonotypes in common with others than healthy twins did.

The RNA usage for each TCR library was around 3.5 ug of total RNA. There were eight separate reactions per sample in which cDNA was made. From the 5' RACE reads, TCRdb lists one entry per CDR3 protein and no DNA. The sample has some 300,000 distinct CDR3 sequences. The sequenced sample consisted of blood. The TCR comes from a human donor with ulcerative colitis or Crohn's disease, or a healthy co-twin of an affected twin (not recorded which).

The CDR3 reads CASRQGPTANYGYTF. The rearrangement links TRBV7-2 to TRBJ1-2. The CDR3 length is 15 residues. Germline V gene sequence: CDR1 SGHTA, CDR2 FQGNSA. The entire variable domain, with the rest obtained from reference TRBV7-2 and TRBJ1-2, is as follows: GAGVSQSPSNKVTEKGKDVELRCDPISGHTALYWYRQSLGQGLEFLIYFQGNSAPDKSGLPSDRFSAERTGGSVSTLTIQRTQQEDSAVYLCASRQGPTANYGYTFGSGTRLTVV.